The 25 T cell receptor beta chains below come from one sample, sequenced in a study of blood T cell repertoires in COVID-19. Produced via immunoSEQ multiplex PCR; TCRdb's table is partial and in-frame only. The table lists under 65,000 clones, around nine tenths of them singletons, with around 1.4% in the top ten. The sequenced sample consisted of peripheral blood. These receptors came from a man aged 60 to 75 with acute or convalescent COVID-19.

A remark on this clone: The junction departs from the called germline gene at one end, perhaps through a read error. The chain couples TRBV2 to TRBJ2-2; D gene uncertain. Germline CDR1 is SNHLY and CDR2 is FYNNEI. CDR3 length: 13 amino acids. This CDR3 is CASSVRNAGELFF. DNA of the CDR3: TGTGCCAGCAGTGTGAGGAACGCCGGGGAGCTGTTTTTT.

This chain joins TRBV3-1 (or the pseudogene TRBV3-2) and TRBJ2-1; 7 positions match TRBD1. Germline-derived CDR1 and CDR2 are LGHDT and YNNKEL (reference sequence). CDR3 length: 16 residues. J was trimmed by 5 bases and V by 1 base; bases with no gene match: 8. Here the CDR3 DNA reads TGTGCCAGCAGCCAAGTTTTACAGGGGACCCACAATGAGCAGTTCTTC. This gives the protein CASSQVLQGTHNEQFF.

The chain couples TRBV27 to TRBJ2-1, with TRBD1 as a possible D gene (5 bases). The length of the CDR3 is 14 residues. V was clipped by 2 bases and J by 8 bases, with 13 bases between them. In germline, CDR1 is MNHEY, CDR2 SMNVEV (reference sequence). CDR3 in DNA: TGTGCCAGCAGTTTACTAGGGGTCCTGGATGAGCAGTTCTTC. Translating gives CASSLLGVLDEQFF.

The chain employs TRBV3-1 (or the pseudogene TRBV3-2) and TRBJ2-3, with D hard to call. Germline CDR1 reads LGHDT; CDR2 reads YNNKEL (reference sequence). Trimming pared 1 base from V and 5 bases from J, leaving 4 bases between. The CDR3 runs 12 residues. For the CDR3, the DNA is TGTGCCAGCAGCCAAGTTCTAGATACGCAGTATTTT. Translating gives CASSQVLDTQYF.

The V gene is TRBV5-1, the J gene TRBJ1-5, with 7 bases lining up with TRBD1. Trimming removed 0 bases from V and 5 bases from J; junction bases left unmatched: 5. Germline V gene data show CDR1 as SGHRS and CDR2 as YFSETQ. CDR3 length: 15 residues. Here the CDR3 DNA reads TGCGCCAGCAGCTTGGGACAGGGAGGCCATCAGCCCCAGCATTTT. This sequence encodes CASSLGQGGHQPQHF.

The CDR3 sequence: CASSLSPPRWGGVYNEQFF. The DNA for the CDR3 is TGTGCCAGCAGCTTAAGCCCTCCCCGGTGGGGGGGAGTGTACAATGAGCAGTTCTTC. This chain joins TRBV7-8 and TRBJ2-1, with TRBD2 matching over 7 bases. V was clipped by 2 bases and J by 4 bases; unmatched bases: 17. The CDR3 spans 19 residues. The germline gives CDR1 SGHVS, CDR2 FQNEAQ.

There are a few counts of this clone. V and J are TRBV5-1 and TRBJ1-2, with a tentative D call TRBD1 (6 bases). The V gene's germline CDR1 is SGHRS and CDR2 YFSETQ. This CDR3 is built from 14 residues. Between the trimmed V and J ends, which lost 4 bases and 7 bases, there was a span of 17 bases. The CDR3 nucleotides read TGCGCCAGCAGCGCTTCGAACCAGGGGTCTGGCTACACCTTC. This sequence encodes CASSASNQGSGYTF.

The rearrangement links TRBV18 to TRBJ1-1; TRBD1 matches 10 bases. Germline V lookup: CDR1 KGHSH, CDR2 LQKENI. The trim removed 4 bases at V and 8 bases at J, leaving 1 base unmatched. The CDR3 loop spans 12 amino acids. The CDR3 here is CASSRDRGEAFF. CDR3 nucleotides: TGTGCCAGCTCACGGGACAGGGGAGAAGCTTTCTTT.

The chain joins TRBV3-1 (or the pseudogene TRBV3-2) to TRBJ2-3; tentatively, D is TRBD2 (6 bases). CDR1 and CDR2 (germline): LGHDT, YNNKEL (reference sequence). The ends were cut back, 3 bases at V and 2 bases at J, with 15 bases in the middle. The CDR3 is 16 amino acids. In nucleotides, the CDR3 is TGTGCCAGCAGCCAGAACCTCGGGGGTTCCACAGATACGCAGTATTTT. Translating gives CASSQNLGGSTDTQYF.

V usage is TRBV24-1 and J usage is TRBJ2-3, with D possibly TRBD2 on 7 matching bases. The V end lost 1 base, the J end lost 0 bases, and 13 bases lay between the germline ends. The CDR3 has 17 residues. Germline CDR1 and CDR2: KGHDR and SFDVKD. The CDR3 region is CATSDFVGGGSTDTQYF. In DNA form, the CDR3 reads TGTGCCACCAGTGATTTTGTCGGCGGGGGCAGCACAGATACGCAGTATTTT.

This sequence joins TRBV14 and TRBJ2-1; no definite D call. V was shortened by 4 bases and J by 5 bases, with 15 bases between the two germline ends. Per the germline V gene, CDR1 is SGHDN and CDR2 is FVKESK. The CDR3 is 15 residues long. CDR3 in amino acids: CASSLFGVGDNEQFF. The CDR3 bases are TGTGCCAGCAGCCTTTTTGGCGTCGGAGACAATGAGCAGTTCTTC.

This clone was found once. V usage is TRBV2 and J usage is TRBJ1-4; 7 bases are shared with TRBD1. The ends lost 3 bases at V and 4 bases at J; junction bases unmatched: 5. The CDR3 loop spans 15 amino acids. CDR1 and CDR2 (germline): SNHLY, FYNNEI. In nucleotides, the CDR3 is TGTGCCAGCAGTGACCAGGGACAGATTAATGAAAAACTGTTTTTT. This sequence encodes CASSDQGQINEKLFF.

The chain has TRBV27 and TRBJ1-2, with unresolved D. The CDR3 covers 13 residues. V was pared by 6 bases and J by 3 bases, with 11 bases between. Germline V gene lookup returns CDR1 MNHEY and CDR2 SMNVEV (reference sequence). The CDR3 nucleotides read TGTGCCAGCAGAGGGAGGGAAGACTATGGCTACACCTTC. Translated: CASRGREDYGYTF.

V is TRBV5-1 and J is TRBJ1-3; D unresolved. V lost 4 bases and J lost 0, with 14 bases in between. The CDR3 is 16 residues long. CDR1 is SGHRS, CDR2 YFSETQ, per germline. This CDR3 reads CASSTQRRRSGNTIYF. DNA for the CDR3: TGCGCCAGCAGCACACAGCGGCGGCGCTCTGGAAACACCATATATTTT.

J is TRBJ2-1 and V is TRBV27; D remains ambiguous. The V and J ends lost 2 bases and 7 bases respectively, with 15 bases between them. CDR1 and CDR2 (germline): MNHEY, SMNVEV (reference sequence). The CDR3 is made up of 15 amino acids. This CDR3 is CASSLVQTLRNEQFF. The CDR3 coding sequence is TGTGCCAGCAGTTTAGTACAGACCCTCCGGAATGAGCAGTTCTTC.

The V and J genes are TRBV3-1 (or the pseudogene TRBV3-2) and TRBJ2-7, with 10 bases fitting TRBD2. CDR1 is LGHDT, CDR2 YNNKEL, per germline (reference sequence). The CDR3 contains 16 residues. V lost 4 bases, J lost 6 bases, and 12 bases stayed unmatched. CDR3 DNA: TGTGCCAGCAGCCCTACTCCCGGGACTAGCGACGGCGAGCAGTACTTC. As protein: CASSPTPGTSDGEQYF.

This chain links TRBV6-4 with TRBJ2-3, with 9 positions matching TRBD2. CDR3 length: 15 residues. CDR1 MRHNA and CDR2 SNTAGT come from the germline V gene. V trimming: 2 bases; J trimming: 4 bases; junction bases outside the gene matches: 4. CDR3 in amino acids: CASSDISGRADTQYF. The CDR3 nucleotides read TGTGCCAGCAGTGACATTAGCGGGAGAGCAGATACGCAGTATTTT.

The rearrangement links TRBV19 to TRBJ1-1, with 7 bases that match TRBD1. The CDR3 contains 13 residues. Germline V lookup: CDR1 LNHDA, CDR2 SQIVND (reference sequence). J gave up 3 bases and V 6 bases, and 4 bases lay outside the gene matches. This CDR3 reads CASSPTGHTEAFF. CDR3 bases: TGTGCCAGTAGCCCGACAGGGCACACTGAAGCTTTCTTT.

This clone came up a few times. V gene TRBV7-9 combines with J gene TRBJ2-3, with D perhaps matching TRBD2 (6 bases). Germline values: CDR1 SEHNR, CDR2 FQNEAQ (reference sequence). This CDR3 has 15 amino acids. V dropped 2 bases and J dropped 4 bases, with 13 bases sitting between them. The DNA of the CDR3 is TGTGCCAGCAGCTTAAGACGGGAGTCGGCAGATACGCAGTATTTT. It encodes CASSLRRESADTQYF.

The rearrangement joins TRBV7-2 to TRBJ2-1, with D possibly being TRBD2 (5 bases). V lost 1 base and J lost 13, with 14 bases in between. Per germline, CDR1 SGHTA and CDR2 FQGNSA. The CDR3 contains 13 residues. The DNA of the CDR3 is TGTGCCAGCAGCTTAGACATCAAAGCGGCCCAGTTCTTC. Amino acid sequence: CASSLDIKAAQFF.

The chain uses TRBV7-9 and TRBJ2-3; 9 positions agree with TRBD2. The CDR3 loop spans 17 amino acids. Germline loops: CDR1 SEHNR, CDR2 FQNEAQ (reference sequence). Losses at the gene ends were 5 bases for V and 2 bases for J; bases not matched to a gene: 11. The CDR3 region is CASSLRGSGGTTDTQYF. The CDR3 nucleotides are TGTGCCAGCAGCCTCAGGGGAAGCGGGGGGACCACAGATACGCAGTATTTT.

The V gene is TRBV7-9, the J gene TRBJ1-4; TRBD1 might be the D (6 bases). V was clipped by 5 bases and J by 8 bases, with 15 bases between them. Germline V gene sequence: CDR1 SEHNR, CDR2 FQNEAQ (reference sequence). This CDR3 contains 14 residues. CDR3 loop: CASSPLQGFEKLFF. As DNA, the CDR3 is TGTGCCAGCAGCCCACTACAGGGTTTCGAAAAACTGTTTTTT.

V gene TRBV5-1 combines with J gene TRBJ1-5, with 8 bases matching TRBD1. Looked up from germline, CDR1 is SGHRS and CDR2 is YFSETQ. The CDR3 runs 15 residues. Trimming removed 4 bases from V and 3 bases from J; junction bases left unmatched: 6. CDR3 nucleotides: TGCGCCAGCAGCATGACAGGGGCCAACAATCAGCCCCAGCATTTT. Encoded protein: CASSMTGANNQPQHF.

This rearrangement joins TRBV10-3 to TRBJ2-7; TRBD1 matches 8 bases. CDR1 is ENHRY, CDR2 SYGVKD, per germline. V was pared by 8 bases and J by 4 bases, with 7 bases of the junction left unmatched. This CDR3 contains 13 residues. The CDR3 DNA reads as TGTGCCATCGCCTCAGGGGGCGAATACGAGCAGTACTTC. Encoded protein: CAIASGGEYEQYF.

The chain links TRBV6-4 to TRBJ1-4, with D tentatively TRBD1 (5 bases). Germline V lookup: CDR1 MRHNA, CDR2 SNTAGT. With 0 bases removed from V and 7 bases from J, the gap between germline ends came to 18 bases. The length of the CDR3 is 17 residues. Here the CDR3 DNA reads TGTGCCAGCAGTGACTCGACGATCCAGGGTGGTTGTGAAAAACTGTTTTTT. This sequence encodes CASSDSTIQGGCEKLFF.